The 31 T cell receptor beta chains below were found in one sample sequenced in a study of molecular identifiers for immune sequencing clone quantification. Via MiXCR, TCRdb re-called the PCR reads, giving one row per CDR3 protein. This table holds 300,000 to 350,000 distinct CDR3 sequences, 20% to 25% found once. Source material: naive CD8+ T cells from blood, with Jurkat cell RNA spiked in. Noted subset: FACS-sorted CD8+CD4-CCR7+CD45RA+ naive T cells. The receptors come from a human donor in good health. Some libraries in this study had Jurkat cell RNA spiked in.

This clonotype was seen at least ten times. The V gene is TRBV5-4, the J gene TRBJ2-1; D is perhaps TRBD2 (5 bases). V was cut by 9 bases and J by 5 bases, with 12 bases left in between. This CDR3 has 12 amino acids. Germline lookup yields CDR1 SGHNT and CDR2 YYREEE (reference sequence). The DNA for the CDR3 is TGTGCCACGGGATTCGGGGACAATGAGCAGTTCTTC. Protein product: CATGFGDNEQFF. Supplemented by reference TRBV5-4 and TRBJ2-1, the full variable domain reads ETGVTQSPTHLIKTRGQQVTLRCSSQSGHNTVSWYQQALGQGPQFIFQYYREEENGRGNFPPRFSGLQFPNYSSELNVNALELDDSALYLCATGFGDNEQFFGPGTRLTVL.

This clonotype was counted only a few times. The chain joins TRBV20-1 to TRBJ2-7; the match to TRBD2 covers 14 bases. The germline V gene has CDR1 DFQATT and CDR2 SNEGSKA (reference sequence). This CDR3 has 16 residues. J lost 5 bases, V lost 7 bases, and 13 bases had no gene match. The CDR3 nucleotides are TGCAGTGTCAAAGGGCTGGGACTAGCGGGAGTTCACGAGCAGTACTTC. Translated: CSVKGLGLAGVHEQYF.

The sample holds many counts of this clonotype. CDR3 sequence: CATRTAYEQYF. CDR3 in DNA: TGTGCCACCAGGACAGCTTACGAGCAGTACTTC. The chain carries TRBV6-2 or TRBV6-3 and TRBJ2-7; tentative D call: TRBD1 (6 bases). V was pared by 10 bases and J by 4 bases, with 11 bases between. Per the germline V gene, CDR1 is MNHEY and CDR2 is SVGEGT. This CDR3 comprises 11 residues.

The sample holds many counts of this clonotype. The chain carries TRBV28 and TRBJ1-5; possibly TRBD1 for D (5 bases). Trimming took 3 bases from V and 2 from J, leaving 11 bases between them. The germline V gene encodes CDR1 MDHEN and CDR2 SYDVKM. The CDR3 consists of 15 residues. CDR3 in DNA: TGTGCCAGCAGTTTTTTAGGGGAGGGCAATCAGCCCCAGCATTTT. Encoded protein: CASSFLGEGNQPQHF.

For this clonotype: The junction departs from the called germline gene at one end, perhaps through a read error. CDR3 sequence reads: CSAYQREGQVMFTNTQYF. DNA of the CDR3: TGCAGTGCCTACCAGCGGGAGGGCCAGGTTATGTTCACAAATACGCAGTATTTT. This chain connects TRBV20-1 to TRBJ2-3; 10 bases fit TRBD2. This CDR3 has 18 residues. In germline, CDR1 is DFQATT, CDR2 SNEGSKA (reference sequence).

This clonotype has a count of ten or more. This sequence joins TRBV5-6 and TRBJ1-1; maybe TRBD1 (5 bases). The CDR3 is 15 amino acids. The V gene's germline CDR1 is SGHDT and CDR2 YYEEEE. Trimming shortened V by 4 bases and J by 6 bases, and 19 bases separated the two germline ends. CDR3 amino acids: CASSQSIGAGPEAFF. CDR3 nucleotides: TGTGCCAGCAGCCAATCCATCGGGGCCGGGCCTGAAGCTTTCTTT.

This clonotype was observed at least ten times. V and J are TRBV5-8 and TRBJ1-4; D unresolved. The CDR3 spans 13 residues. CDR1 and CDR2 from the germline V gene are SGHTS and YDEGEE. V lost 2 bases and J 7 bases, leaving 9 bases between the germline ends. The CDR3 coding sequence is TGTGCCAGCAGCTTTGGAGGGTTTGAAAAACTGTTTTTT. It encodes CASSFGGFEKLFF.

This clonotype has ten or more counts. This chain uses TRBV19 with TRBJ2-1, with D unresolved. Germline-derived CDR1 and CDR2 are LNHDA and SQIVND (reference sequence). V lost 1 base to trimming and J lost 2 bases, with 12 bases between them. The CDR3 is made up of 16 amino acids. CDR3 DNA sequence: TGTGCCAGTAGTATAGGTCTTACCCAAGCCTACAATGAGCAGTTCTTC. It translates to CASSIGLTQAYNEQFF. Filled out from reference TRBV19 and TRBJ2-1, the complete variable domain reads DGGITQSPKYLFRKEGQNVTLSCEQNLNHDAMYWYRQDPGQGLRLIYYSQIVNDFQKGDIAEGYSVSREKKESFPLTVTSAQKNPTAFYLCASSIGLTQAYNEQFFGPGTRLTVL.

As concerns this clonotype: This may come from a read error, since a much larger clone is one base off. The chain carries TRBV28 and TRBJ2-5; no firm D call. The CDR3 length is 13 residues. Per germline, CDR1 MDHEN and CDR2 SYDVKM. The ends were cut back, 8 bases at V and 4 bases at J, with 14 bases in the middle. The CDR3 coding sequence is TGTGCCAGCCGACCCGGCACCCGAGAGACCCAGTACTTC. This gives the protein CASRPGTRETQYF. The entire variable domain, with the rest obtained from reference TRBV28 and TRBJ2-5, is as follows: DVKVTQSSRYLVKRTGEKVFLECVQDMDHENMFWYRQDPGLGLRLIYFSYDVKMKEKGDIPEGYSVSREKKERFSLILESASTNQTSMYLCASRPGTRETQYFGPGTRLLVL.

This clonotype has ten or more counts. The rearrangement uses TRBV28 and TRBJ2-7; D unclear. Germline assignment: CDR1 MDHEN and CDR2 SYDVKM. There are 14 residues in the CDR3. V shed 5 bases and J shed 0 bases, with 11 bases lying between them. Here the CDR3 reads CASSLRLISYEQYF. For the CDR3, the DNA is TGTGCCAGCAGTCTCAGACTGATCTCCTACGAGCAGTACTTC.

CDR3 loop: CASSSSRATSGRATEQYF. For the CDR3, the DNA is TGTGCCAGCAGCTCCTCAAGGGCGACTAGCGGGAGGGCCACCGAGCAGTACTTC. The rearrangement links TRBV7-9 to TRBJ2-7; TRBD2 matches 14 bases. This CDR3 region has 18 residues. Germline trimming cut 4 bases from V and 6 bases from J; bases unmatched to any gene: 14. CDR1 is SEHNR and CDR2 is FQNEAQ in the germline V gene (reference sequence).

This clonotype was picked up many times. V is TRBV7-3 and J is TRBJ2-3; D possibly uses TRBD1 or TRBD2 (5 bases each). Germline CDR1 is SGHTA and CDR2 is FQGTGA. Trimming left V 1 base short and J 4 bases short, with 12 bases between. The CDR3 totals 15 residues. The CDR3 DNA is TGTGCCAGCAGCTTAATTGGGGGTGTATCAGATACGCAGTATTTT. Translating gives CASSLIGGVSDTQYF.

This clonotype was counted at least ten times. The V gene is TRBV30, the J gene TRBJ2-3; D perhaps matches TRBD1 (5 bases). The V and J ends lost 2 bases and 1 base respectively, with 10 bases between them. Looked up from germline, CDR1 is GTSNPN and CDR2 is SVGIG (reference sequence). The CDR3 extends over 14 amino acids. The CDR3 sequence is CAWSLVGGTDTQYF. CDR3 nucleotide sequence: TGTGCCTGGAGTCTAGTAGGGGGCACAGATACGCAGTATTTT.

In regard to this clonotype: This clone may be a read error of a much larger clone one base away. The CDR3 carries no conserved terminal phenylalanine or tryptophan, so it likely arises from a read error. This chain joins TRBV28 and TRBJ1-5; no reliable D call. V gave up 5 bases and J gave up 0 bases, with 14 bases separating them. Germline V lookup: CDR1 MDHEN, CDR2 SYDVKM. The CDR3 runs 16 residues. DNA for the CDR3: TGTGCCAGCAGTCCCCCCCGGACGGATAGCAATCAGCCCCAGCATGTT. This translates into CASSPPRTDSNQPQHV.

This clonotype was counted only a few times. This chain uses TRBV14 with TRBJ1-4; unclear D gene. Between the trimmed V and J ends, which lost 0 bases and 5 bases, there was a span of 19 bases. Germline loops: CDR1 SGHDN, CDR2 FVKESK. The CDR3 is 18 amino acids. CDR3 DNA sequence: TGTGCCAGCAGCCAAGAAAGAGGGCAGGTGCTTGTCAATGAAAAACTGTTTTTT. It translates to CASSQERGQVLVNEKLFF.

Many counts were recorded for this clonotype. The V gene is TRBV9, the J gene TRBJ2-3; possible D gene TRBD1, 5 bases. Germline V gene data show CDR1 as SGDLS and CDR2 as YYNGEE. This CDR3 is built from 14 residues. V was pared by 5 bases and J by 0 bases, with 10 bases between. CDR3 nucleotides: TGTGCCAGCAGAGCAGGGTATAGCACAGATACGCAGTATTTT. Translated, it gives CASRAGYSTDTQYF.

This clonotype was detected many times. The chain combines TRBV25-1 with TRBJ2-5, with no clear D. Germline V gene data show CDR1 as MGHDK and CDR2 as SYGVNS. This CDR3 spans 11 amino acids. Trimming removed 8 bases at V and 1 base at J, with 5 bases between. The CDR3 loop reads CASGLQETQYF. The DNA for the CDR3 is TGTGCCAGCGGCCTCCAAGAGACCCAGTACTTC.

In this sample, this clonotype turned up many times. The rearrangement links TRBV20-1 to TRBJ2-5, with 8 bases fitting TRBD2. The CDR3 is 16 residues long. The V and J ends lost 1 base and 2 bases, in that order; junction bases with no gene match: 9. Germline-derived CDR1 and CDR2 are DFQATT and SNEGSKA (reference sequence). The CDR3 spells CSARALTLAAQETQYF. The DNA for the CDR3 is TGCAGTGCTAGAGCCTTGACACTAGCGGCGCAAGAGACCCAGTACTTC.

This clonotype was detected many times. The germline gene is not matched at one end of the junction; a read error may be the cause. V usage is TRBV6-2 or TRBV6-3 and J usage is TRBJ1-5; maybe TRBD1 (5 bases). The germline gives CDR1 MNHEY, CDR2 SVGEGT. There are 14 residues in the CDR3. This CDR3 is CATSYLGGNQPQHF. The CDR3 DNA sequence: TGTGCCACCAGTTATCTAGGGGGCAATCAGCCCCAGCATTTT.

This clonotype was observed many times. The chain has TRBV29-1 and TRBJ1-1; 11 positions match TRBD1. The V and J ends lost 5 bases and 5 bases, in that order; junction bases with no gene match: 7. The CDR3 runs to 14 residues. Germline CDR1 reads SQVTM; CDR2 reads ANQGSEA. CDR3 sequence reads: CSVWGTGGQTEAFF. The CDR3, as DNA: TGCAGCGTTTGGGGGACAGGGGGGCAGACTGAAGCTTTCTTT.

In this sample, this clonotype turned up a few times. V gene TRBV28 combines with J gene TRBJ2-7; the match to TRBD2 covers 9 bases. V shed 4 bases and J 3 bases; nucleotides not matched to a gene: 10. This CDR3 has 16 amino acids. Per the germline V gene, CDR1 is MDHEN and CDR2 is SYDVKM. The CDR3 loop is CASSSSFRTSVYEQYF. CDR3 coding DNA: TGTGCCAGCAGTTCTTCCTTTCGGACTAGCGTCTACGAGCAGTACTTC.

V is TRBV2 and J is TRBJ1-5; D is ambiguous. V was shortened by 5 bases and J by 4 bases, with 18 bases between the two germline ends. The V gene's germline CDR1 is SNHLY and CDR2 FYNNEI. CDR3 length equals 16 residues. The CDR3 region is CASSLGMAQFNQPQHF. The CDR3 DNA follows: TGTGCCAGCAGTCTAGGGATGGCCCAATTTAATCAGCCCCAGCATTTT.

Comment on this clonotype: A much larger clone differs by one base, so this may be a read error. V and J are TRBV6-2 or TRBV6-3 and TRBJ2-4, with D possibly matching TRBD1 (6 bases). The CDR3 consists of 13 residues. CDR1 and CDR2 (germline): MNHEY, SVGEGT. Trimming pared 6 bases from V and 4 bases from J, leaving 10 bases between. Written as DNA, the CDR3 is TGTGCCAGCAGCGGACAGTGGAAAAACATTCAGTACTTC. It encodes CASSGQWKNIQYF.

With respect to this clonotype: This may be a read error: a much more frequent sequence differs by one nucleotide. This chain uses TRBV5-3 with TRBJ1-1, with D maybe TRBD1 (6 bases). TRBV5-3 falls under the ORF class, with uncertain function. CDR3 length: 12 amino acids. Trimming stripped 8 bases from V and 8 bases from J, with 16 bases between. The chain's CDR3 is CASSRNDREAFF. For the CDR3, the DNA is TGTGCCAGCAGCCGGAATGACAGGGAAGCTTTCTTT.

This clonotype was seen more than once but under ten times. This chain uses TRBV11-2 with TRBJ1-1; D gene ambiguous. The germline V and J ends were trimmed by 4 bases and 4 bases, with 13 bases remaining between them. The CDR3 covers 14 residues. Germline V gene lookup returns CDR1 SGHAT and CDR2 FQNNGV. The CDR3 nucleotides read TGTGCCAGCAGCTCCCCCAAAGGCGGCACTGAAGCTTTCTTT. Its translation is CASSSPKGGTEAFF.

This clonotype showed up many times. The chain joins TRBV27 to TRBJ1-4, with TRBD1 identical over 7 bases. This CDR3 spans 15 amino acids. J was trimmed by 8 bases and V by 5 bases; bases with no gene match: 11. Germline CDR1 reads MNHEY; CDR2 reads SMNVEV (reference sequence). The CDR3 bases are TGTGCCAGCAGTACACAGGGGACCTGGGGCGAAAAACTGTTTTTT. This encodes CASSTQGTWGEKLFF.

This clonotype was found many times. The chain links TRBV5-4 to TRBJ1-2; D gene ambiguous. The germline gives CDR1 SGHNT, CDR2 YYREEE (reference sequence). V dropped 4 bases and J dropped 8 bases, with 9 bases sitting between them. The CDR3 contains 11 residues. The CDR3 DNA reads as TGTGCCAGCAGCACGACGGCCGGCTACACCTTC. It specifies CASSTTAGYTF.

This clonotype appeared many times. The chain combines TRBV28 with TRBJ2-7, with 7 bases lining up with TRBD1. Trimming removed 5 bases from V and 0 bases from J; junction bases left unmatched: 4. The CDR3 extends over 14 amino acids. CDR1 and CDR2 from the germline V gene are MDHEN and SYDVKM. The CDR3 protein is CASSDRVSSYEQYF. The DNA for the CDR3 is TGTGCCAGCAGTGACAGGGTCAGCTCCTACGAGCAGTACTTC.

This clonotype has a count of ten or more. V gene TRBV12-3 or TRBV12-4 combines with J gene TRBJ2-3, with D tentatively TRBD2 (6 bases). V was trimmed by 3 bases and J by 2 bases, leaving 9 bases between them. The CDR3 extends over 14 amino acids. The CDR3 DNA follows: TGTGCCAGCAGTTTCGGGACTTTCACAGATACGCAGTATTTT. This sequence encodes CASSFGTFTDTQYF.

The rearrangement joins TRBV19 to TRBJ2-6; D is possibly TRBD1 or TRBD2 (5 bases each). Trimming removed 8 bases from V and 0 bases from J, with 14 bases in between. The CDR3 spans 16 residues. CDR1 LNHDA and CDR2 SQIVND come from the germline V gene (reference sequence). For the CDR3, the DNA is TGTGCCAGTCACCCGGGGCCCCACTCTGGGGCCAACGTCCTGACTTTC. Its protein product is CASHPGPHSGANVLTF.

The table lists this clonotype with many counts. This chain joins TRBV30 and TRBJ2-2; D remains unclear. Deletions cut 5 bases from V and 6 bases from J, with 7 bases between. The germline CDR1 and CDR2 sequences are GTSNPN and SVGIG (reference sequence). CDR3 length equals 11 residues. The CDR3 coding sequence is TGTGCCTGGGAGAGCTCCGGGGAGCTGTTTTTT. Protein product: CAWESSGELFF.